This TCR beta chain was obtained from a study of beta chain features in type 1 diabetes. General study results and limits: Type 1 diabetes patients had TCRB CDR3s that were shorter (moderately but significantly so) in all four CD4+ subsets. More deletions and fewer insertions at VDJ junctions were found in patients with type 1 diabetes. Because the template was cDNA, high-expressing cells might be over-represented.

The CDR3 is 13 amino acids. Trimming cost V 4 bases and J 2 bases, with 9 bases left between them. Germline CDR1 SGDLS, CDR2 YYNGEE. This clone was observed once. Its antigen remains unknown. Expressed TCRB transcripts were sequenced after all isolated RNA was converted to cDNA. The table came from immunoSEQ multiplex PCR; TCRdb's copy has only in-frame clones and leaves some out. The repertoire holds around 150,000 clones, roughly 60% seen once, with around 0.08% in the top ten. The rearrangement links TRBV9 to TRBJ1-2; tentatively, D is TRBD1 (6 bases). The receptor comes from a man aged 30-40 years with type 1 diabetes. The sequenced sample was naive CD4+ T cells from blood. The DNA for the CDR3 is TGTGCCAGCAGCCCCGACAGGAACTATGGCTACACCTTC. Translated: CASSPDRNYGYTF.